The 32 T cell receptor beta chains reported below all come from one sample, sequenced in a study of CD8 T cells in ankylosing spondylitis. MiXCR, run by TCRdb on the 5' RACE reads, gives a single entry per CDR3 protein. The table shows roughly 97,000 distinct CDR3 sequences, with about 8.3% occurring only once. The source material was blood, either unsorted or a sorted T cell fraction (not recorded which). The receptor set was obtained from a male donor with ankylosing spondylitis or in good health (not recorded which).

In its sample, this clonotype was seen many times. The chain links TRBV4-3 to TRBJ2-7, with D maybe TRBD1 (6 bases). Looked up from germline, CDR1 is LGHNA and CDR2 is YSLEER. V lost 0 bases to trimming and J lost 8 bases, with 17 bases between them. This CDR3 is 15 amino acids long. CDR3 DNA sequence: TGCGCCAGCAGCCAAGATAGGGGGTTAGTGACGAAGCAGTACTTC. Its translation is CASSQDRGLVTKQYF.

This clonotype was recorded many times. The rearrangement uses TRBV27 and TRBJ1-1, with D tentatively TRBD1 (5 bases). CDR1 is MNHEY, CDR2 SMNVEV, per germline (reference sequence). The CDR3 length is 12 residues. V was shortened by 5 bases and J by 1 base, with 5 bases between the two germline ends. The CDR3 coding sequence is TGTGCCAGCAGTACAGGGAACACTGAAGCTTTCTTT. Its protein product is CASSTGNTEAFF.

This clonotype was seen many times. The gene calls are TRBV20-1 and TRBJ2-3; 10 bases are a match to TRBD2. Trimming cost V 5 bases and J 2 bases; bases outside gene matches: 19. This CDR3 has 19 amino acids. Germline CDR1 is DFQATT and CDR2 is SNEGSKA (reference sequence). In DNA, the CDR3 is TGCAGTGCTCCAAGGTGGCAAGCGGGAGGGTGGGAGTACACAGATACGCAGTATTTT. Its protein is CSAPRWQAGGWEYTDTQYF.

The J gene is TRBJ2-2, the V gene TRBV2; no clear D. Germline-derived CDR1 and CDR2 are SNHLY and FYNNEI. The V end was cut by 5 bases, the J end by 5 bases, with 6 bases between. The CDR3 runs to 12 residues. Here the CDR3 reads CASSIATGELFF. In DNA form, the CDR3 reads TGTGCCAGCAGTATCGCTACCGGGGAGCTGTTTTTT.

This clonotype was picked up a small number of times. The rearrangement joins TRBV6-1 to TRBJ1-5; D gene uncertain. Germline V gene sequence: CDR1 MNHNS, CDR2 SASEGT. V gave up 8 bases and J gave up 0 bases, with 14 bases separating them. The CDR3 is 15 amino acids. CDR3 in amino acids: CASSPGFFSNQPQHF. Written as DNA, the CDR3 is TGTGCCAGCTCACCGGGATTTTTTAGCAATCAGCCCCAGCATTTT.

There are many counts of this clonotype. The chain carries TRBV11-2 and TRBJ1-1; D is uncertain. Germline-derived CDR1 and CDR2 are SGHAT and FQNNGV. Trimming removed 0 bases at V and 7 bases at J, with 9 bases between. This CDR3 has 13 residues. CDR3 coding DNA: TGTGCCAGCAGCTTAGAAGCGGAGGTTGAAGCTTTCTTT. As protein: CASSLEAEVEAFF.

This clonotype was detected many times. This chain connects TRBV5-1 to TRBJ2-3; TRBD2 might be the D (6 bases). The CDR3 loop spans 15 amino acids. Trimming removed 0 bases from V and 3 bases from J, with 11 bases in between. CDR1 is SGHRS, CDR2 YFSETQ, per germline. The DNA for the CDR3 is TGCGCCAGCAGCTTGGACGGGAGTTTAACAGATACGCAGTATTTT. Its translation is CASSLDGSLTDTQYF. Full variable domain (remainder filled in from reference TRBV5-1 and TRBJ2-3): KAGVTQTPRYLIKTRGQQVTLSCSPISGHRSVSWYQQTPGQGLQFLFEYFSETQRNKGNFPGRFSGRQFSNSRSEMNVSTLELGDSALYLCASSLDGSLTDTQYFGPGTRLTVL.

This clonotype has at least ten counts. The chain couples TRBV5-1 to TRBJ2-1; TRBD1 aligns across 8 bases. The CDR3 totals 14 residues. Trimming removed 5 bases from V and 5 bases from J; junction bases left unmatched: 6. Germline V CDR1 and CDR2: SGHRS, YFSETQ. Here the CDR3 reads CASSGQGTNNEQFF. DNA for the CDR3: TGCGCCAGCAGTGGACAGGGTACAAACAATGAGCAGTTCTTC.

The sample holds many counts of this clonotype. The CDR3 DNA follows: TGTGCCAGCAGTTACCTCCCGCCAGGGAATATCGGCGGGGAGCTGTTTTTT. Protein sequence: CASSYLPPGNIGGELFF. The chain employs TRBV6-5 and TRBJ2-2, with D perhaps matching TRBD1 (5 bases). The CDR3 length is 17 residues. Germline CDR1 MNHEY, CDR2 SVGAGI. Trimming pared 2 bases from V and 7 bases from J, leaving 20 bases between.

This clonotype was seen more than once but under ten times. The chain employs TRBV6-5 and TRBJ2-2; the D gene is possibly TRBD2 (7 bases). The germline gives CDR1 MNHEY, CDR2 SVGAGI. The V end lost 2 bases, the J end lost 0 bases, and 19 bases lay between the germline ends. The CDR3 consists of 19 residues. DNA of the CDR3: TGTGCCAGCAGTTACCTGGCGGGGGCGGAGTATTCGAACACCGGGGAGCTGTTTTTT. This translates into CASSYLAGAEYSNTGELFF.

The chain recombines TRBV5-5 with TRBJ1-2, with no clear D. V was trimmed by 2 bases and J by 7 bases, leaving 15 bases between them. This CDR3 spans 14 amino acids. Per the germline V gene, CDR1 is SGHKS and CDR2 is YYEKEE (reference sequence). DNA for the CDR3: TGTGCCAGCAGCTTCCTGACGGGGTTCTCTGGCTACACCTTC. This sequence encodes CASSFLTGFSGYTF. Based on the CDR3 plus reference TRBV5-5 and TRBJ1-2, the full variable domain is DAGVTQSPTHLIKTRGQQVTLRCSPISGHKSVSWYQQVLGQGPQFIFQYYEKEERGRGNFPDRFSARQFPNYSSELNVNALLLGDSALYLCASSFLTGFSGYTFGSGTRLTVV.

This clonotype showed up many times. This rearrangement joins TRBV20-1 to TRBJ2-3, with D perhaps matching TRBD2 (6 bases). The germline V gene has CDR1 DFQATT and CDR2 SNEGSKA (reference sequence). This CDR3 is 12 amino acids long. With 7 bases removed from V and 6 bases from J, the gap between germline ends came to 14 bases. In DNA form, the CDR3 reads TGCAGTGGTGGGGGGACGGGCGATACGCAGTATTTT. Protein: CSGGGTGDTQYF.

This clonotype occurred many times. The germline gene is not matched at one end of the junction; a read error may be the cause. The rearrangement links TRBV20-1 to TRBJ2-7; D is ambiguous. CDR1 and CDR2 from the germline V gene are DFQATT and SNEGSKA (reference sequence). The CDR3 is made up of 12 amino acids. The CDR3 DNA reads as TGCAGTGCCAGAGGTACTCCACTCGAGCAGTACTTC. Amino acids: CSARGTPLEQYF.

In this sample, this clonotype turned up many times. The rearrangement links TRBV7-9 to TRBJ2-7; a weak D match, TRBD1 (7 bases). Per germline, CDR1 SEHNR and CDR2 FQNEAQ (reference sequence). The CDR3 runs 14 residues. With 5 bases removed from V and 5 bases from J, the gap between germline ends came to 16 bases. The chain's CDR3 is CASSRAEGAHEQYF. In DNA, the CDR3 is TGTGCCAGCAGCCGAGCGGAGGGGGCCCACGAGCAGTACTTC.

The rearrangement uses TRBV12-3 or TRBV12-4 and TRBJ1-1, with D perhaps TRBD1 (5 bases). Trimming shortened V by 8 bases and J by 0 bases, and 16 bases separated the two germline ends. This CDR3 region has 15 residues. CDR3 amino acids: CASSLGTIMNTEAFF. DNA for the CDR3: TGTGCCAGCTCCCTCGGGACCATCATGAACACTGAAGCTTTCTTT.

The table lists this clonotype with many counts. This sequence joins TRBV7-2 and TRBJ2-1; TRBD2 matches at 8 bases. V lost 3 bases to trimming and J lost 4 bases; unmatched junction nucleotides: 8. The CDR3 is 16 amino acids. CDR1 and CDR2 (germline): SGHTA, FQGNSA. The CDR3: CASSFSGTRSYNEQFF. The CDR3 nucleotides read TGTGCCAGCAGCTTCTCCGGGACTAGGAGTTACAATGAGCAGTTCTTC.

V usage is TRBV20-1 and J usage is TRBJ2-2; D might be TRBD1 or TRBD2, each matching 5 bases. The V end was cut by 1 base, the J end by 2 bases, with 8 bases between. CDR1 DFQATT and CDR2 SNEGSKA come from the germline V gene (reference sequence). The CDR3 totals 14 residues. CDR3 sequence (DNA): TGCAGTGCTAGAGCAGGGACCAACACCGGGGAGCTGTTTTTT. Its protein product is CSARAGTNTGELFF.

In this sample, this clonotype turned up many times. The chain uses TRBV4-3 and TRBJ2-1, with D possibly TRBD2 on 6 matching bases. The CDR3 runs to 16 residues. The germline V and J ends were trimmed by 3 bases and 8 bases, with 20 bases remaining between them. Germline V CDR1 and CDR2: LGHNA, YSLEER. The CDR3 DNA follows: TGCGCCAGCAGCCAGCCCGGGGGAGCGCAAAGGTATGAGCAGTTCTTC. It translates to CASSQPGGAQRYEQFF.

The chain carries TRBV7-9 and TRBJ2-1, with TRBD1 as a possible D gene (5 bases). Germline CDR1 is SEHNR and CDR2 is FQNEAQ (reference sequence). The CDR3 is made up of 14 amino acids. V was cut by 4 bases and J by 2 bases, with 9 bases left in between. The CDR3 DNA sequence: TGTGCCAGCAGCTCCAGGGCTACCTACAATGAGCAGTTCTTC. Protein: CASSSRATYNEQFF.

This clonotype was detected many times. This chain connects TRBV15 to TRBJ1-1, with unresolved D. The CDR3 spans 14 residues. The V and J ends lost 0 bases and 1 base respectively, with 6 bases between them. Germline CDR1 reads LNHNV; CDR2 reads YYDKDF (reference sequence). CDR3 in DNA: TGTGCCACCAGCAGAGATGTAGGGAACACTGAAGCTTTCTTT. This sequence encodes CATSRDVGNTEAFF.

This clonotype showed up many times. The V gene is TRBV6-5, the J gene TRBJ2-3; TRBD1 is a possible D gene (5 bases). The CDR3 extends over 14 amino acids. V was pared by 0 bases and J by 11 bases, with 15 bases between. Germline CDR1 and CDR2: MNHEY and SVGAGI. Here the CDR3 reads CASSYSRAHIWQYF. The CDR3 DNA reads TGTGCCAGCAGTTACTCCAGGGCCCACATATGGCAGTATTTT.

This clonotype was picked up many times. The chain couples TRBV4-3 to TRBJ1-6; D ambiguous. V lost 3 bases and J lost 6, with 12 bases in between. CDR1 and CDR2 (germline): LGHNA, YSLEER. This CDR3 contains 15 residues. CDR3 in amino acids: CASSQQLGPNSPLHF. CDR3 sequence (DNA): TGCGCCAGCAGCCAGCAGTTAGGACCTAATTCACCCCTCCACTTT.

This clonotype was detected ten times or more. One end of the junction fails to match germline, which may point to a read error. The chain joins TRBV4-3 to TRBJ1-1; perhaps TRBD1 as D (5 bases). From germline, CDR1 is LGHNA and CDR2 YSLEER. The CDR3 runs 14 residues. The DNA of the CDR3 is TGCGCCAGTAGCCTGGGACTCCAGAACACTGAAGCTTTCTTT. Residues: CASSLGLQNTEAFF.

This chain links TRBV5-1 with TRBJ2-5; TRBD2 is a possible D gene (6 bases). CDR3 size: 15 residues. Trimming shortened V by 3 bases and J by 1 base, and 13 bases separated the two germline ends. Germline V lookup: CDR1 SGHRS, CDR2 YFSETQ. The CDR3 DNA follows: TGCGCCAGCAGCTCCCGCGGGGAGGCCCAAGAGACCCAGTACTTC. This gives the protein CASSSRGEAQETQYF.

Many counts were recorded for this clonotype. The chain combines TRBV29-1 with TRBJ1-2; possible D gene TRBD1, 5 bases. The germline gives CDR1 SQVTM, CDR2 ANQGSEA. This CDR3 has 15 amino acids. Trimming cost V 3 bases and J 1 base, with 15 bases left between them. Here the CDR3 DNA reads TGCAGCGTTGAGAAGGGGCAGGGAGTTAACTATGGCTACACCTTC. Translating it yields CSVEKGQGVNYGYTF.

There are many counts of this clonotype. The chain employs TRBV4-1 and TRBJ2-5, with no clear D. CDR3 length: 13 residues. Looked up from germline, CDR1 is MGHRA and CDR2 is YSYEKL. The V end lost 1 base, the J end lost 5 bases, and 8 bases lay between the germline ends. The CDR3 is CASSQGTRETQYF. Here the CDR3 DNA reads TGCGCCAGCAGCCAAGGAACGCGGGAGACCCAGTACTTC.

This clonotype was observed at least ten times. The chain links TRBV10-3 to TRBJ2-2; D uncertain. Germline V gives CDR1 ENHRY, CDR2 SYGVKD. This CDR3 is built from 16 residues. The ends were cut back, 0 bases at V and 1 base at J, with 9 bases in the middle. The CDR3 protein is CAISESMPVNTGELFF. CDR3 DNA sequence: TGTGCCATCAGTGAGTCGATGCCAGTGAACACCGGGGAGCTGTTTTTT.

This clonotype appeared many times. The chain links TRBV20-1 to TRBJ2-7; D may match TRBD1 or TRBD2 (5 bases each). The CDR3 consists of 21 residues. Germline CDR1 is DFQATT and CDR2 is SNEGSKA (reference sequence). V was trimmed by 3 bases and J by 0 bases, leaving 33 bases between them. The CDR3 is CSARVRVRDRIFLDSSYEQYF. DNA for the CDR3: TGCAGTGCTAGGGTTCGGGTTCGGGACCGAATTTTTTTGGACTCCTCCTACGAGCAGTACTTC.

This clonotype appeared many times. The V call is TRBV10-3, the J call TRBJ1-6; no clear D gene. V dropped 7 bases and J dropped 5 bases, with 12 bases sitting between them. This CDR3 has 14 residues. Germline values: CDR1 ENHRY, CDR2 SYGVKD. CDR3 sequence (DNA): TGTGCCATCACTCCCGACCGAGATAATTCACCCCTCCACTTT. Encoded protein: CAITPDRDNSPLHF.

This clonotype was recorded many times. V usage is TRBV10-3 and J usage is TRBJ2-1; D might be TRBD1 (6 bases). The CDR3 is made up of 16 amino acids. Germline V gives CDR1 ENHRY, CDR2 SYGVKD. V shed 2 bases and J shed 4 bases, with 15 bases lying between them. This CDR3 is CAISEGSTGNYNEQFF. The CDR3 coding sequence is TGTGCCATCAGTGAGGGGTCGACAGGTAATTACAATGAGCAGTTCTTC.

This clonotype came up a few times. This rearrangement joins TRBV20-1 to TRBJ1-2, with a weak D call TRBD1 (5 bases). Trimming took off 3 bases at V and 8 bases at J, with 16 bases between the two ends. CDR3 size: 13 residues. Germline V lookup: CDR1 DFQATT, CDR2 SNEGSKA (reference sequence). As DNA, the CDR3 is TGCAGTGCTAGGGTAGTCGGGGGGGACGGCTACACCTTC. The encoded protein is CSARVVGGDGYTF.

This clonotype came up many times. This rearrangement joins TRBV15 to TRBJ1-5; no reliable D call. The CDR3 length is 12 residues. V was clipped by 0 bases and J by 9 bases, with 6 bases between them. The V gene's germline CDR1 is LNHNV and CDR2 YYDKDF (reference sequence). For the CDR3, the DNA is TGTGCCACCAGCAGAGAGAGAAGGCCCCAGCATTTT. Translation: CATSRERRPQHF.